This TCR beta chain was captured in a study of control samples from healthy donors and cancer patients. Sequencing used immunoSEQ multiplex PCR; TCRdb keeps in-frame clones, though not all of them. Among 100,000 or so clones listed, around 80% were seen once. The CDR3 length is 11 residues. Germline CDR1 and CDR2: SQVTM and ANQGSEA. The V segment lost 0 bases and the J segment 13 bases; nucleotides outside the gene matches: 5. This sequence joins TRBV29-1 and TRBJ1-2, with 7 bases matching TRBD1. This clonotype was obtained from a woman aged 30 to 39 in good health. Sequenced material: blood. CDR3 in DNA: TGCAGCGTTGAAGAGAAGACAGGGCTCACCTTC. Its protein product is CSVEEKTGLTF.